This T cell receptor beta chain was obtained from a study of cytomegalovirus exposure and HLA in healthy donors. The study's findings and limits: For most TCR beta V segments, an earlier analysis put the productive rate at about 87% or about 30% of the time. In a later analysis, a genetic analysis reported fewer productive-TCR N-insertions in an Asian-associated ancestry cluster than the cohort average. The study assumed roughly uniform donor sequencing depth for presence/absence analyses.

To note about this clone: Antigen: not known.

PCR was performed using 60 Vbeta and 13 Jbeta primers. Original methodology: The count from a later analysis was about 80 million unique TCR beta chains, 9.5 million to 11 million of them shared. Profiled with immunoSEQ multiplex PCR; TCRdb holds only in-frame clones, not every one. V and J calls and clone size are given by that table; D and trimming were obtained from the DNA. In total, the table holds 150,000 to 200,000 clones. Material: PBMCs. The source of this sequence is a young man in good health and CMV-seronegative.

The CDR3 reads CASGRDTQYEQYF. The CDR3 region has the DNA TGCGCCAGCGGACGGGACACCCAATACGAGCAGTACTTC. V is TRBV5-1 and J is TRBJ2-7; possibly TRBD1 for D (6 bases). V was trimmed by 7 bases and J by 4 bases, leaving 15 bases between them. Germline CDR1 and CDR2: SGHRS and YFSETQ. There are 13 residues in the CDR3.